This entry features one T cell receptor beta chain sequence. The entry originates in a study of blood T cell repertoires in COVID-19. The method was immunoSEQ multiplex PCR; TCRdb's version includes in-frame clones alone and lacks a portion of them. The sample carries under 200,000 clones, roughly three quarters recorded once. The clonotype was recovered from a woman aged 40 to 49 with COVID-19, enrolled during active disease. Sequencing was performed on peripheral blood.

The CDR3 sequence: CASSKIGLAGGYYEQYF. CDR3 sequence (DNA): TGTGCCAGCAGCAAAATAGGACTAGCGGGGGGGTACTACGAGCAGTACTTC. This rearrangement joins TRBV21-1 to TRBJ2-7; TRBD2, the D gene given by the table, was not confirmed from the DNA. TRBV21-1 is listed as a pseudogene. The CDR3 is 17 amino acids.